This T cell receptor beta chain was documented in a study of monozygotic twins with cystic fibrosis. For the study at large: Library input was 3 to 3.5 micrograms of fragmented DNA, with roughly 15 PCR cycles.

Study-wide points: Median Simpson clonality of 0.0095 suggested naive T cells predominated. In this small cohort, shared CDR3 numbers showed no association with age, concordance or disease severity. Monozygotic CF twins shared more identical nucleotide clonotypes than unrelated patients.

Details on this clone: The antigen remains unidentified.

Clones were read by immunoSEQ multiplex PCR, and TCRdb kept only the in-frame ones, dropping some. The data contain 25,000 to 30,000 clones, 90% of them singletons. The J segment lost 0 bases and the V segment lost 3 bases, leaving 5 bases of the junction unmatched. The germline CDR1 and CDR2 sequences are SGHRS and YFSETQ. CDR3 length: 15 amino acids. This receptor was identified in a girl aged 2 to 10 with cystic fibrosis. Sequencing used blood. This chain joins TRBV5-1 and TRBJ1-1; 7 positions match TRBD1. Here the CDR3 DNA reads TGCGCCAGCAGCTCAGGGACAGCCTTGAACACTGAAGCTTTCTTT. Amino acid sequence: CASSSGTALNTEAFF.